The 2 T cell receptor beta chains in this list originate from one sample, sequenced in a study of CD8+ T cells in alopecia areata. TCR sequencing used cDNA made by reverse transcription of extracted RNA. Repertoires were generated with immunoSEQ multiplex PCR, while TCRdb's copy carries only in-frame clones and drops some. The data contain around 140,000 clones, roughly 54% of them singletons. Treatment in this sample: oral pan-JAK inhibitor, 5-10 mg twice daily. Sequences were derived from CD8+ T cells sorted from blood, sampled at week 4, from a patient treated with tofacitinib. These receptors all stem from a human donor with alopecia areata.

This clone was picked up a small number of times. The rearrangement joins TRBV13 to TRBJ2-7; 9 nucleotides agree with TRBD1. The CDR3 spans 14 residues. V gave up 3 bases and J gave up 4 bases; unmatched junction bases: 4. The germline gives CDR1 PRHDT, CDR2 FYEKMQ (reference sequence). CDR3 region: CASSFGTGYYEQYF. CDR3 bases: TGTGCCAGCAGCTTCGGGACAGGGTATTACGAGCAGTACTTC.

The chain is built from TRBV4-1 and TRBJ2-7; a weak D match, TRBD1 (6 bases). This CDR3 has 15 residues. Germline CDR1 MGHRA, CDR2 YSYEKL. The germline V and J ends were trimmed by 0 bases and 2 bases, with 11 bases remaining between them. CDR3 bases: TGCGCCAGCAGCCAAGAGCCAGGGGTTGCCTACGAGCAGTACTTC. Amino acid sequence: CASSQEPGVAYEQYF.